The 5 T cell receptor beta chains below were found in one sample sequenced in a study of patients and donors after allogeneic stem cell transplantation. TCRdb called the RT-PCR reads again in MiXCR, with one record for every CDR3 protein. Among about 160,000 distinct CDR3 sequences, approximately 22% were seen once, and the ten largest hold roughly 26%. Material: blood, either unsorted or a sorted T cell fraction (not recorded which). The source of these receptors is a human donor who was either an allogeneic HSCT recipient or a stem cell or donor lymphocyte infusion donor (not recorded which). It is not recorded whose cells these are; they may come from a transplant donor.

There are a few counts of this clonotype. The chain has TRBV3-1 and TRBJ2-1; 14 nucleotides match TRBD2. V dropped 4 bases and J dropped 7; count of bases not matched to a gene: 6. CDR1 is LGHDT and CDR2 is YNNKEL in the germline V gene (reference sequence). The CDR3 covers 16 residues. This CDR3 reads CASSPQTSGGANEQFF. DNA for the CDR3: TGTGCCAGCAGCCCTCAGACTAGCGGGGGGGCAAATGAGCAGTTCTTC.

The table lists this clonotype with a count of one. V gene TRBV5-4 combines with J gene TRBJ2-1; 8 nucleotides align to TRBD2. The ends lost 0 bases at V and 7 bases at J; junction bases unmatched: 0. Per the germline V gene, CDR1 is SGHNT and CDR2 is YYREEE (reference sequence). The CDR3 has 13 residues. The DNA for the CDR3 is TGTGCCAGCAGCTTGGGACTAGCGAATGAGCAGTTCTTC. The encoded protein is CASSLGLANEQFF.

There are a few counts of this clonotype. The chain has TRBV7-9 and TRBJ2-2; the match to TRBD2 covers 11 bases. CDR3 length equals 18 residues. The V gene end was trimmed by 1 base and the J gene end by 2 bases; junction bases not matched to a gene: 6. Germline V gene sequence: CDR1 SEHNR, CDR2 FQNEAQ (reference sequence). For the CDR3, the DNA is TGTGCCAGCAGCTTAGTCCCTAGCGGGAGGCGTAACACCGGGGAGCTGTTTTTT. It codes for CASSLVPSGRRNTGELFF.

The chain has TRBV15 and TRBJ2-5, with unresolved D. The CDR3 consists of 16 residues. The V gene lost 3 bases and the J gene lost 1 base, with 15 bases spanning the gap. Germline V gene lookup returns CDR1 LNHNV and CDR2 YYDKDF (reference sequence). The CDR3 is CATSSRIPSLQETQYF. In nucleotides, the CDR3 is TGTGCCACCAGCAGTAGGATCCCATCCCTCCAAGAGACCCAGTACTTC.

Remarks on this clonotype: At one of its ends the junction is not consistent with the germline gene, which may arise from a read error. This chain joins TRBV12-3 or TRBV12-4 and TRBJ2-1, with D uncertain. The CDR3 spans 12 residues. The CDR3 here is CASSFPGPTTDF. CDR3 DNA sequence: TGTGCCAGCAGTTTTCCGGGTCCTACCACGGACTTC.